Described below is a single T cell receptor beta chain sequence and its context. As yet, its antigen is unknown. The data originate from a study of vaccination and CD4 T cells after COVID-19. Background on the study: From HCoV-229E, HCoV-OC43, HCoV-NL63 and SARS-CoV-2, overlapping spike peptides were used to stimulate the cells.

As for time point: late sampling 161 to 241 days after vaccination in a few convalescent patients. Treatment of the sample: roughly 10-day PBMC culture with coronavirus spike peptide pools or control peptides (ViraFEST assay). An Oncomine TCR Beta short-read assay was used to sequence the DNA from cultured CD4+ T cells. TCRdb re-derived calls from the PCR reads in MiXCR, one entry per CDR3 protein. The sample lists around 25,000 distinct CDR3 sequences; 28% were seen once. Trimming took 4 bases from V and 3 from J, leaving 10 bases between them. This CDR3 region has 13 residues. In germline, CDR1 is SGHTA, CDR2 FQGTGA.

Sequencing used CD4+ T cells from blood, cultured in vitro, obtained about 7 months after SARS-CoV-2 vaccination. The receptor comes from a human donor who had recovered from COVID-19. The chain links TRBV7-3 to TRBJ2-7; D is uncertain. The CDR3 is CASSSYPSYEQYF. In DNA, the CDR3 is TGTGCCAGCAGCTCATACCCCAGCTACGAGCAGTACTTC.